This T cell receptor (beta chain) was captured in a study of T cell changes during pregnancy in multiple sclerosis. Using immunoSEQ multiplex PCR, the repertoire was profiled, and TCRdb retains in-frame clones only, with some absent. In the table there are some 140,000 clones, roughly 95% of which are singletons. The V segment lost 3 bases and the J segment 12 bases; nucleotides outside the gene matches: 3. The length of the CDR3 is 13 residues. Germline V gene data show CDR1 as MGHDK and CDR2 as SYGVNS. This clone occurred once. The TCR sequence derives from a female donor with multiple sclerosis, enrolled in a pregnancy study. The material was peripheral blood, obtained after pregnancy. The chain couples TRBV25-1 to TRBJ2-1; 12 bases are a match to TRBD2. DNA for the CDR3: TGTGCCAGCAGTGACAGACTAGCGGGGGCGCAGTTCTTC. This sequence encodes CASSDRLAGAQFF.